Below, 2 T cell receptor beta chains from the same sample are listed, as sequenced in a study of shared clonotypes between healthy human individuals. Profiled with immunoSEQ multiplex PCR; TCRdb holds only in-frame clones, not every one. The sample lists 2 million to 2.5 million clones; about 92% were seen once. Terminally differentiated effector memory CD45RA+ cells were excluded from the naive CD8 cells, which were CD45RO-negative and positively selected for CCR7. The sequenced sample consisted of naive CD8+ T cells from PBMCs. The receptors derive from a man aged 18 to 35 in good health. Some clones in this sample may be carry-over from other donors' samples.

The chain joins TRBV29-1 to TRBJ2-7, with D perhaps TRBD2 (5 bases). V was shortened by 4 bases and J by 0 bases, with 19 bases between the two germline ends. This CDR3 has 16 amino acids. Germline V gene lookup returns CDR1 SQVTM and CDR2 ANQGSEA. The CDR3 DNA is TGCAGCGTTGCTGGAACAAGCGGCACGCCCTCCTACGAGCAGTACTTC. Translating it yields CSVAGTSGTPSYEQYF.

The chain combines TRBV27 with TRBJ2-7; 9 bases fit TRBD2. Trimming at V came to 5 bases and at J to 6 bases, leaving 11 bases not matched to a gene. From germline, CDR1 is MNHEY and CDR2 SMNVEV (reference sequence). This CDR3 comprises 15 residues. The DNA of the CDR3 is TGTGCCAGCAGTCCCCGGGTAGCGGGAGACTCCGAGCAGTACTTC. It specifies CASSPRVAGDSEQYF.